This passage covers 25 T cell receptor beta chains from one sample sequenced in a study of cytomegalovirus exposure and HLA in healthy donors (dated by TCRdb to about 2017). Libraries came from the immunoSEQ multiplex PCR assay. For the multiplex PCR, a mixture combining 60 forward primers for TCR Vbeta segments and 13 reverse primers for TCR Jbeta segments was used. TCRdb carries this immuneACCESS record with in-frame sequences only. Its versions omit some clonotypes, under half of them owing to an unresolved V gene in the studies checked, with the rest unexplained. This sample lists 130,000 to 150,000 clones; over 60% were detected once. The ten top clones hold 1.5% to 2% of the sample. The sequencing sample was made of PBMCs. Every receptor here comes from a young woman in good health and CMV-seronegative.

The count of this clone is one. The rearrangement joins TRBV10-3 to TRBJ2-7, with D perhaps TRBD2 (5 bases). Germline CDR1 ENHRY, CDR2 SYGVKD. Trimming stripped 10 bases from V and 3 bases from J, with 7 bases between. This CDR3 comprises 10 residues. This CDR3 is CATRDYEQYF. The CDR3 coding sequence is TGTGCCACCCGGGACTACGAGCAGTACTTC.

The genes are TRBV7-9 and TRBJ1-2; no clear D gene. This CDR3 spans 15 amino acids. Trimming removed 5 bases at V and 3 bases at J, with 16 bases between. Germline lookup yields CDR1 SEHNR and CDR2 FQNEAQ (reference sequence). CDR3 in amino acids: CASSNNLPGDYGYTF. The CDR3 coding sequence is TGTGCCAGCAGCAATAATTTACCCGGGGACTATGGCTACACCTTC.

The CDR3 DNA sequence: TGTGCCAGCAGTTATAGGGGCGGATCCGGCAAAAACATTCAGTACTTC. This gives the protein CASSYRGGSGKNIQYF. The chain has TRBV6-5 and TRBJ2-4; D is possibly TRBD1 (5 bases). The germline V gene has CDR1 MNHEY and CDR2 SVGAGI. The germline V and J ends were trimmed by 3 bases and 3 bases, with 15 bases remaining between them. The CDR3 runs to 16 residues.

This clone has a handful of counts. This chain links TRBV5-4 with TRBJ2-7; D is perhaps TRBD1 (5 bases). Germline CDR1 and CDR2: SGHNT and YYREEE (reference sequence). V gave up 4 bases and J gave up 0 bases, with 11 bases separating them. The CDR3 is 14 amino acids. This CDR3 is CASSPTGSSYEQYF. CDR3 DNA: TGTGCCAGCAGCCCCACAGGATCCTCCTACGAGCAGTACTTC.

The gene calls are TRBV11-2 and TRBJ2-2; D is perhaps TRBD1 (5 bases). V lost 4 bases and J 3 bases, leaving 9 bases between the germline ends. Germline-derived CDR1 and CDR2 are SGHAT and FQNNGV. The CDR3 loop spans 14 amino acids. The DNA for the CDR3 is TGTGCCAGCAGCTCCCGACAGTACACCGGGGAGCTGTTTTTT. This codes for CASSSRQYTGELFF.

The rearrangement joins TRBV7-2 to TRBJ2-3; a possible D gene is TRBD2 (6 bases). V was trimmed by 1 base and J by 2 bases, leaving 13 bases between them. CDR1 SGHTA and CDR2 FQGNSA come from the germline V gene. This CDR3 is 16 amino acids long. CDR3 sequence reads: CASSLGAGPITDTQYF. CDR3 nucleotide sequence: TGTGCCAGCAGCTTAGGGGCGGGACCCATCACAGATACGCAGTATTTT.

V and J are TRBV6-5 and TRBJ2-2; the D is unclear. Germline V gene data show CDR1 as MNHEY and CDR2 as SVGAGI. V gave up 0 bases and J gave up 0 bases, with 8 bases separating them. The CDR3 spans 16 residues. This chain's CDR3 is CASSYSRYSNTGELFF. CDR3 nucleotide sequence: TGTGCCAGCAGTTACTCGCGATATTCGAACACCGGGGAGCTGTTTTTT.

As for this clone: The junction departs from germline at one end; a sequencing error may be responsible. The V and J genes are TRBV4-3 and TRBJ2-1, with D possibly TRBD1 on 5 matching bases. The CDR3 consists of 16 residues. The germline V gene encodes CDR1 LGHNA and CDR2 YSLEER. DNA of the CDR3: TGCGCCAGCAGCAAAGATGGTAGGGGTCCTCGGGATGAGCAGTTCTTC. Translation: CASSKDGRGPRDEQFF.

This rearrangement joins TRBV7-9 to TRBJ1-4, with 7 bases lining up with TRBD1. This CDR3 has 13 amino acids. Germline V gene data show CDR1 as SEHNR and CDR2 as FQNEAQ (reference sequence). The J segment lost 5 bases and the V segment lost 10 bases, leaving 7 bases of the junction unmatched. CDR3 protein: CATPQGLNEKLFF. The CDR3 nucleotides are TGTGCCACTCCACAGGGGTTGAATGAAAAACTGTTTTTT.

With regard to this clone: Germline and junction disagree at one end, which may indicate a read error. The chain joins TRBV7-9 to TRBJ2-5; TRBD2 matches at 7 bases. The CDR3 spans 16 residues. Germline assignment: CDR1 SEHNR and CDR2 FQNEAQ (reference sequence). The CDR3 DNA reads TGTTCCAGCAGCTTAGCCCAAGAGACTAGCTACCAGACCCAGTACTTC. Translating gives CSSSLAQETSYQTQYF. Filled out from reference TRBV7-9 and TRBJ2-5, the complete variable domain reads DTGVSQNPRHKITKRGQNVTFRCDPISEHNRLYWYRQTLGQGPEFLTYFQNEAQLEKSRLLSDRFSAERPKGSFSTLEIQRTEQGDSAMYLCSSSLAQETSYQTQYFGPGTRLLVL.

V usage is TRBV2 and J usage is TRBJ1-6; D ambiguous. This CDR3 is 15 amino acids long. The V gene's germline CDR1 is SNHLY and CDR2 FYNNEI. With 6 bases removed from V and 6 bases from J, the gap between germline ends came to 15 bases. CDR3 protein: CASREGGTGNSPLHF. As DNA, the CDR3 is TGTGCCAGCAGAGAGGGCGGTACGGGTAATTCACCCCTCCACTTT.

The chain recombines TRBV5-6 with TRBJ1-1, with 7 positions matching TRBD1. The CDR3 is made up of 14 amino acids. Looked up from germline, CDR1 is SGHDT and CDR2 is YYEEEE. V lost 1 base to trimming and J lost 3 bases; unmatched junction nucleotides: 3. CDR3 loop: CASSLYRGHTEAFF. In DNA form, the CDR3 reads TGTGCCAGCAGCTTGTATAGGGGGCACACTGAAGCTTTCTTT.

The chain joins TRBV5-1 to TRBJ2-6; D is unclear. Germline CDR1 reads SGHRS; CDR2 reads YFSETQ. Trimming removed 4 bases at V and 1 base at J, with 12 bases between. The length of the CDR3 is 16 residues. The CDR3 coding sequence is TGCGCCAGCAGCCCGCCGACTGCGTCTGGGGCCAACGTCCTGACTTTC. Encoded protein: CASSPPTASGANVLTF.

CDR3 protein: CASSFEGGDTQYF. The CDR3 DNA reads TGTGCCAGCAGCTTTGAGGGAGGAGATACGCAGTATTTT. The gene calls are TRBV11-3 and TRBJ2-3; a weak D match, TRBD2 (6 bases). The CDR3 loop spans 13 amino acids. Germline V gene lookup returns CDR1 SGHNT and CDR2 YENEEA. Trimming stripped 3 bases from V and 5 bases from J, with 9 bases between.

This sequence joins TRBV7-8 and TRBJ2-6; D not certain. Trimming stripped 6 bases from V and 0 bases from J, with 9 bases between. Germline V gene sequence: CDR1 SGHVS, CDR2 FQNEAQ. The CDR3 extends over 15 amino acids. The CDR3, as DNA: TGTGCCAGCAGACGCGGTGTCTCTGGGGCCAACGTCCTGACTTTC. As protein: CASRRGVSGANVLTF.

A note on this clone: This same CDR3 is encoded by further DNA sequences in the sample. Here the CDR3 DNA reads TGCGCCAGCAGCCAAGCTAGCGGGAGTGGGAATGAGCAGTTCTTC. This codes for CASSQASGSGNEQFF. The genes are TRBV4-3 and TRBJ2-1; 10 bases are shared with TRBD2. Trimming cost V 1 base and J 7 bases; bases outside gene matches: 4. Germline V gene lookup returns CDR1 LGHNA and CDR2 YSLEER. The CDR3 totals 15 residues.

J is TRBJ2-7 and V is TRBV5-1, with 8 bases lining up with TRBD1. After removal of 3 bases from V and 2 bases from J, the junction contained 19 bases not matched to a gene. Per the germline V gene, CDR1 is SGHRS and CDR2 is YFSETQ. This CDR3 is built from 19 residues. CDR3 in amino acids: CASSSTIDRGVGSTYEQYF. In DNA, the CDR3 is TGCGCCAGCAGCTCCACAATCGACAGGGGAGTAGGGAGTACCTACGAGCAGTACTTC.

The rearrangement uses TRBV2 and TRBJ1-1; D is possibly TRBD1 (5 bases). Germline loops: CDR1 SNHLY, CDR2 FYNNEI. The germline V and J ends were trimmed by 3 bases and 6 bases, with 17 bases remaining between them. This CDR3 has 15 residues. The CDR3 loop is CASSDRSVTGSEAFF. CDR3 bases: TGTGCCAGCAGTGATCGTTCCGTTACAGGTTCTGAAGCTTTCTTT. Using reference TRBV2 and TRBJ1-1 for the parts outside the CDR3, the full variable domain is EPEVTQTPSHQVTQMGQEVILRCVPISNHLYFYWYRQILGQKVEFLVSFYNNEISEKSEIFDDQFSVERPDGSNFTLKIRSTKLEDSAMYFCASSDRSVTGSEAFFGQGTRLTVV.

As DNA, the CDR3 is TGTGCCAGCACCAGAAATAATCAGCCCCAGCATTTT. Its protein is CASTRNNQPQHF. V gene TRBV6-6 combines with J gene TRBJ1-5; the D is unclear. CDR3 size: 12 residues. V gave up 7 bases and J gave up 4 bases, with 8 bases separating them. Germline CDR1 reads MNHNY; CDR2 reads SVGAGI (reference sequence).

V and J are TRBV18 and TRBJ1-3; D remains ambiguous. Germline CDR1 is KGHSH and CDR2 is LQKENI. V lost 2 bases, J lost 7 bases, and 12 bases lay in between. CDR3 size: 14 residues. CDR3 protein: CASSPDRVSNTIYF. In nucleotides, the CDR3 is TGTGCCAGCTCACCAGATCGGGTTTCCAACACCATATATTTT. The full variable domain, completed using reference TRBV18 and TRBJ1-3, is NAGVMQNPRHLVRRRGQEARLRCSPMKGHSHVYWYRQLPEEGLKFMVYLQKENIIDESGMPKERFSAEFPKEGPSILRIQQVVRGDSAAYFCASSPDRVSNTIYFGEGSWLTVV.

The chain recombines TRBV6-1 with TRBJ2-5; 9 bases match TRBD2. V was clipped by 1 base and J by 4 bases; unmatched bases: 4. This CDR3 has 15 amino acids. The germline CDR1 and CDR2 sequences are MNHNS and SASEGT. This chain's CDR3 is CASSEGISGGETQYF. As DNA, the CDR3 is TGTGCCAGCAGTGAAGGGATTAGCGGGGGAGAGACCCAGTACTTC.

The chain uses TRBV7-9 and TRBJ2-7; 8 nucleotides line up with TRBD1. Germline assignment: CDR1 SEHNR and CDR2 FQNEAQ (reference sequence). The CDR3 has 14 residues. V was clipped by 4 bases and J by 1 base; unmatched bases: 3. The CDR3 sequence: CASSWDRLSYEQYF. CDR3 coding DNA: TGTGCCAGCAGCTGGGACAGGTTATCCTACGAGCAGTACTTC.

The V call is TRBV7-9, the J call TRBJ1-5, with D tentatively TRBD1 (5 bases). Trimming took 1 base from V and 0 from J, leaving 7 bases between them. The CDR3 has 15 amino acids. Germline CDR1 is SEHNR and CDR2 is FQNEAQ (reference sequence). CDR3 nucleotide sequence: TGTGCCAGCAGCTTAGGACAGTCTAGCAATCAGCCCCAGCATTTT. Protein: CASSLGQSSNQPQHF.

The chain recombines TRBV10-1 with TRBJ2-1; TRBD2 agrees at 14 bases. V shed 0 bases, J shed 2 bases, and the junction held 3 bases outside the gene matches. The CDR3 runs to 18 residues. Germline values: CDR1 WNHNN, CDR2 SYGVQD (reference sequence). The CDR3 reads CASSESGLAGGPYNEQFF. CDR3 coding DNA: TGCGCCAGCAGTGAGTCAGGACTAGCGGGAGGACCCTACAATGAGCAGTTCTTC.

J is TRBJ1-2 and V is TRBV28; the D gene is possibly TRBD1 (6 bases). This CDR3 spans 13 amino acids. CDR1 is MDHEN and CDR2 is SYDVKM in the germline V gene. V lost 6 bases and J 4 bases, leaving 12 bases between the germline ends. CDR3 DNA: TGTGCCAGCAGCTGGGGGGGGCTCTATGGCTACACCTTC. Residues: CASSWGGLYGYTF.